This passage covers 27 T cell receptor beta chains from one sample sequenced in a study of blood T cell repertoires in COVID-19. Some clones are missing from TCRdb's copy, which holds only in-frame ones; the method was immunoSEQ multiplex PCR. The sample records about 280,000 clones, roughly 86% being singletons. Sequenced input: peripheral blood. Receptors originate from a woman aged 30 to 39 with COVID-19, enrolled during active disease.

This clone appeared a few times. The CDR3 loop reads CASSQELGGSSYEQYF. In nucleotides, the CDR3 is TGTGCCAGCAGCCAAGAACTCGGGGGAAGCTCCTACGAGCAGTACTTC. The V and J genes are TRBV4-2 and TRBJ2-7, with TRBD2 as a possible D gene (6 bases). Germline CDR1 is LGHNA and CDR2 is YNFKEQ. This CDR3 is 16 amino acids long. V was clipped by 0 bases and J by 0 bases, with 12 bases between them.

The CDR3 loop is CASSVLIKAFF. In DNA form, the CDR3 reads TGTGCCAGCAGTGTCCTAATCAAAGCTTTCTTT. The chain is built from TRBV7-9 and TRBJ1-1; D is uncertain. Trimming shortened V by 6 bases and J by 9 bases, and 11 bases separated the two germline ends. The CDR3 runs 11 residues. The germline gives CDR1 SEHNR, CDR2 FQNEAQ (reference sequence).

The CDR3 is CASSYGVRAAGNTIYF. The CDR3 DNA reads TGTGCCAGCAGTTACGGTGTGAGGGCCGCCGGAAACACCATATATTTT. This chain uses TRBV6-2 or TRBV6-3 with TRBJ1-3; D gene ambiguous. This CDR3 contains 16 residues. Per the germline V gene, CDR1 is MNHEY and CDR2 is SVGEGT. Trimming took 2 bases from V and 4 from J, leaving 15 bases between them.

This chain links TRBV3-1 (or the pseudogene TRBV3-2) with TRBJ1-2; D remains ambiguous. Germline CDR1 and CDR2: LGHDT and YNNKEL (reference sequence). This CDR3 is built from 14 residues. Trimming left V 1 base short and J 3 bases short, with 9 bases between. CDR3 nucleotides: TGTGCCAGCAGCCAAGGTCTCCAGGACTATGGCTACACCTTC. This gives the protein CASSQGLQDYGYTF.

This chain links TRBV3-1 (or the pseudogene TRBV3-2) with TRBJ2-3, with D unclear. Germline V gene data show CDR1 as LGHDT and CDR2 as YNNKEL (reference sequence). V lost 1 base to trimming and J lost 4 bases, with 3 bases between them. This CDR3 contains 12 residues. The CDR3 here is CASSQAADTQYF. As DNA, the CDR3 is TGTGCCAGCAGCCAAGCGGCAGATACGCAGTATTTT.

This chain uses TRBV4-2 with TRBJ2-2; 9 nucleotides align to TRBD2. Germline CDR1 and CDR2: LGHNA and YNFKEQ. Losses at the gene ends were 4 bases for V and 3 bases for J; bases not matched to a gene: 6. This CDR3 contains 16 residues. CDR3 loop: CASSRGLASDTGELFF. The CDR3 region has the DNA TGTGCCAGCAGCCGCGGACTAGCGTCTGACACCGGGGAGCTGTTTTTT.

CDR3 DNA: TGCAGCGGGGGGAGCAATGAGCAGTTCTTC. Translation gives CSGGSNEQFF. This chain links TRBV20-1 with TRBJ2-1; 7 bases are a match to TRBD2. In germline, CDR1 is DFQATT, CDR2 SNEGSKA (reference sequence). This CDR3 comprises 10 residues.

This clone was recorded a few times. The chain uses TRBV18 and TRBJ2-7, with D possibly matching TRBD1 (5 bases). The CDR3 runs 13 residues. The V end lost 8 bases, the J end lost 0 bases, and 11 bases lay between the germline ends. The V gene's germline CDR1 is KGHSH and CDR2 LQKENI. This CDR3 is CASDPRGSYEQYF. As DNA, the CDR3 is TGTGCCAGCGACCCAAGGGGCTCCTACGAGCAGTACTTC.

This chain connects TRBV28 to TRBJ1-2, with D tentatively TRBD1 (5 bases). This CDR3 comprises 14 residues. V was trimmed by 5 bases and J by 2 bases, leaving 12 bases between them. Germline CDR1 is MDHEN and CDR2 is SYDVKM. The CDR3 reads CASSPGRANYGYTF. In nucleotides, the CDR3 is TGTGCCAGCAGTCCCGGCAGGGCGAACTATGGCTACACCTTC.

This chain joins TRBV28 and TRBJ1-4; a weak D match, TRBD1 (6 bases). The V end was cut by 10 bases, the J end by 0 bases, with 12 bases between. CDR1 MDHEN and CDR2 SYDVKM come from the germline V gene. The CDR3 is made up of 14 amino acids. In nucleotides, the CDR3 is TGTGCCATCAGGGGAGTTGCAACTAATGAAAAACTGTTTTTT. Protein product: CAIRGVATNEKLFF.

V and J are TRBV10-2 and TRBJ2-1, with 14 bases identical to TRBD2. Germline values: CDR1 WSHSY, CDR2 SAAADI. This CDR3 spans 18 amino acids. V lost 6 bases to trimming and J lost 0 bases; unmatched junction nucleotides: 7. Here the CDR3 DNA reads TGCGCCAGCAGGTCCGGGACTAGCGGGAGTGCCTCCTACAATGAGCAGTTCTTC. Translation gives CASRSGTSGSASYNEQFF.

This clone turned up a few times. V gene TRBV9 combines with J gene TRBJ1-1, with D tentatively TRBD1 (6 bases). In germline, CDR1 is SGDLS, CDR2 YYNGEE. The V and J ends lost 4 bases and 4 bases respectively, with 14 bases between them. This CDR3 has 14 amino acids. This CDR3 reads CASSPRWGPTEAFF. CDR3 nucleotides: TGTGCCAGCAGCCCCAGATGGGGGCCCACTGAAGCTTTCTTT.

The CDR3 sequence: CATLSPGLPYEQYF. DNA of the CDR3: TGCGCCACCCTCTCACCGGGACTGCCCTACGAGCAGTACTTC. J is TRBJ2-7 and V is TRBV10-2; D may be TRBD2 (6 bases). Germline V CDR1 and CDR2: WSHSY, SAAADI. The CDR3 has 14 residues. Trimming stripped 10 bases from V and 2 bases from J, with 18 bases between.

The V call is TRBV28, the J call TRBJ2-3; TRBD1 matches at 9 bases. Losses at the gene ends were 6 bases for V and 2 bases for J; bases not matched to a gene: 9. CDR1 and CDR2 from the germline V gene are MDHEN and SYDVKM. The CDR3 totals 16 residues. The CDR3 DNA reads as TGTGCCAGCAGGACCACCGGGACAGGGACCACAGATACGCAGTATTTT. Encoded protein: CASRTTGTGTTDTQYF.

The chain links TRBV5-6 to TRBJ2-1; TRBD2 matches 13 bases. CDR3 length: 15 amino acids. Trimming at V came to 4 bases and at J to 11 bases, leaving 9 bases not matched to a gene. CDR1 and CDR2 (germline): SGHDT, YYEEEE. CDR3 sequence (DNA): TGTGCCAGCAGCGTGACTAGCGGGAGGACGAGGAAGCAGTTCTTC. It specifies CASSVTSGRTRKQFF.

The chain joins TRBV5-8 to TRBJ2-7; TRBD2 matches 8 bases. The CDR3 loop spans 15 amino acids. CDR1 and CDR2 (germline): SGHTS, YDEGEE. Germline trimming cut 0 bases from V and 5 bases from J; bases unmatched to any gene: 7. The DNA of the CDR3 is TGTGCCAGCAGCTTGGTGATGGGACTAGTCCACGAGCAGTACTTC. This codes for CASSLVMGLVHEQYF.

The V call is TRBV7-2, the J call TRBJ2-2; D remains ambiguous. V was shortened by 5 bases and J by 5 bases, with 12 bases between the two germline ends. The CDR3 loop spans 14 amino acids. CDR1 and CDR2 (germline): SGHTA, FQGNSA. The DNA of the CDR3 is TGTGCCAGCAGCCTCCCCTTTCGGACCGGGGAGCTGTTTTTT. As protein: CASSLPFRTGELFF.

This clone was seen once. The gene calls are TRBV4-3 and TRBJ2-2, with 9 bases matching TRBD2. Germline lookup yields CDR1 LGHNA and CDR2 YSLEER. The CDR3 extends over 18 amino acids. The V segment lost 3 bases and the J segment 0 bases; nucleotides outside the gene matches: 8. CDR3 sequence (DNA): TGCGCCAGCAGCCAGCGGCTAGCGGGAACTACGAACACCGGGGAGCTGTTTTTT. Protein sequence: CASSQRLAGTTNTGELFF.

This clone was detected only once. The V call is TRBV7-2, the J call TRBJ2-1; weak D call: TRBD1 (5 bases). CDR1 is SGHTA and CDR2 is FQGNSA in the germline V gene. This CDR3 region has 13 residues. Trimming shortened V by 6 bases and J by 3 bases, and 9 bases separated the two germline ends. The CDR3 sequence: CASSSTGYNEQFF. The CDR3 DNA reads TGTGCCAGCAGTTCAACAGGCTACAATGAGCAGTTCTTC.

This sequence joins TRBV12-3 or TRBV12-4 and TRBJ1-1; D ambiguous. V lost 2 bases and J 1 base, leaving 5 bases between the germline ends. CDR3 length equals 13 residues. The CDR3 nucleotides are TGTGCCAGCAGTTTAAAGCAGAACACTGAAGCTTTCTTT. Residues: CASSLKQNTEAFF.

V and J are TRBV3-1 (or the pseudogene TRBV3-2) and TRBJ2-7; 7 nucleotides agree with TRBD2. The trim removed 1 base at V and 1 base at J, leaving 4 bases unmatched. The V gene's germline CDR1 is LGHDT and CDR2 YNNKEL (reference sequence). The CDR3 totals 15 residues. The CDR3 DNA reads as TGTGCCAGCAGCCAAGTCCTAGCGGCATCCTACGAGCAGTACTTC. It yields the protein CASSQVLAASYEQYF.

V is TRBV3-1 (or the pseudogene TRBV3-2) and J is TRBJ2-7; D call uncertain. The CDR3 loop spans 13 amino acids. The V end was cut by 6 bases, the J end by 0 bases, with 9 bases between. CDR1 LGHDT and CDR2 YNNKEL come from the germline V gene (reference sequence). The CDR3 coding sequence is TGTGCCAGCAGTCTACAGAGCTCCTACGAGCAGTACTTC. This translates into CASSLQSSYEQYF.

The rearrangement joins TRBV7-2 to TRBJ2-1, with D possibly matching TRBD1 (5 bases). The CDR3 consists of 16 residues. Germline lookup yields CDR1 SGHTA and CDR2 FQGNSA. Deletions cut 1 base from V and 0 bases from J, with 10 bases between. This chain's CDR3 is CASSLGVGASYNEQFF. The CDR3 DNA follows: TGTGCCAGCAGCTTAGGAGTAGGGGCCTCCTACAATGAGCAGTTCTTC.

The rearrangement links TRBV24-1 to TRBJ2-7, with TRBD1 as a possible D gene (5 bases). The CDR3 consists of 13 residues. Per germline, CDR1 KGHDR and CDR2 SFDVKD. The V end lost 6 bases, the J end lost 2 bases, and 10 bases lay between the germline ends. In nucleotides, the CDR3 is TGTGCCACCAGTAACAGGAGCACCTACGAGCAGTACTTC. Translation: CATSNRSTYEQYF.

The chain couples TRBV2 to TRBJ2-1, with 8 positions matching TRBD2. With 2 bases clipped from V and 8 bases from J, the junction kept 5 bases outside the gene matches. This CDR3 has 14 residues. Germline V gene lookup returns CDR1 SNHLY and CDR2 FYNNEI. The CDR3 loop is CASSEQREWYEQFF. The DNA of the CDR3 is TGTGCCAGCAGTGAACAGCGGGAGTGGTATGAGCAGTTCTTC.

J is TRBJ1-5 and V is TRBV19, with TRBD1 matching 9 bases. The CDR3 has 14 amino acids. The V gene's germline CDR1 is LNHDA and CDR2 SQIVND (reference sequence). Germline trimming cut 7 bases from V and 3 bases from J; bases unmatched to any gene: 4. CDR3: CASNNRGLNQPQHF. In DNA, the CDR3 is TGTGCCAGTAACAACAGGGGGCTCAATCAGCCCCAGCATTTT.

The chain uses TRBV18 and TRBJ2-7, with 12 bases fitting TRBD2. The V segment lost 4 bases and the J segment 4 bases; nucleotides outside the gene matches: 11. The CDR3 runs to 17 residues. Germline CDR1 reads KGHSH; CDR2 reads LQKENI. In DNA, the CDR3 is TGTGCCAGCTCACTTCTCGCTAGCGGGAGGGAGACATACGAGCAGTACTTC. Residues: CASSLLASGRETYEQYF.